The present T cell receptor (beta chain) was sequenced within a study of blood T cell repertoires in COVID-19. Study information: Samples taken during acute and convalescent COVID-19 were collected in the United States, Italy and Spain. PBMCs, B-cell-depleted T cells, or T cells were the source of the cDNA or gDNA that made up the material.

CDR3 length: 14 residues. Trimming at V came to 6 bases and at J to 5 bases, leaving 5 bases not matched to a gene. CDR1 MNHEY and CDR2 SMNVEV come from the germline V gene (reference sequence). In the study's own analysis: Estimation of nucleated cell counts relied on the amplification of reference gene primers. Produced via immunoSEQ multiplex PCR; TCRdb's table is partial and in-frame only. D and trimming come from the DNA, and the V and J calls and clone size come from that table. The data contain under 55,000 clones, 86% of them singletons. The genes are TRBV27 and TRBJ2-7; 12 nucleotides line up with TRBD1. Sample: peripheral blood. This sequence was found in a man aged 35 to 55 with active COVID-19. The CDR3 is CASRPGQGAHEQYF. The CDR3 coding sequence is TGTGCCAGCAGACCGGGACAGGGGGCCCACGAGCAGTACTTC.